This entry lists 12 T cell receptor beta chains sequenced from one sample in a study of low-dose radiotherapy and immunotherapy resistance in tumors. Time point: after trial treatment. Treatment: LDRT plus nivolumab, ipilimumab, low-dose cyclophosphamide and aspirin (RACIN trial). TRAV- and TRBV-specific primers primed first-strand cDNA, covering alpha and beta chains. It was with a constant-region primer and a V-primer adapter that TCRs were amplified over approximately 18 PCR cycles. Via MiXCR, TCRdb re-called the reads, giving one row per CDR3 protein. The repertoire consists of tens of thousands of distinct CDR3 sequences, with around 20% occurring once and the leading ten covering 9.5% to 15%. This specimen was PBMCs, taken after low-dose radiotherapy plus immunotherapy. Source of these receptors: a female donor with ovarian cancer.

This clonotype was counted ten times or more. J is TRBJ2-1 and V is TRBV7-2, with D perhaps matching TRBD2 (6 bases). Germline V gene lookup returns CDR1 SGHTA and CDR2 FQGNSA. Trimming removed 5 bases at V and 3 bases at J, with 14 bases between. The CDR3 totals 15 residues. CDR3 amino acids: CASSKTSIGYNEQFF. DNA for the CDR3: TGTGCCAGCAGCAAAACTAGCATCGGCTACAATGAGCAGTTCTTC.

This clonotype has ten or more counts. The chain uses TRBV6-2 or TRBV6-3 and TRBJ1-2; tentative D call: TRBD1 (6 bases). The V gene's germline CDR1 is MNHEY and CDR2 SVGEGT. With 2 bases removed from V and 2 bases from J, the gap between germline ends came to 6 bases. CDR3 length: 13 residues. The CDR3 sequence is CASSYTGNYGYTF. Here the CDR3 DNA reads TGTGCCAGCAGTTACACAGGGAACTATGGCTACACCTTC.

Many counts were recorded for this clonotype. V is TRBV9 and J is TRBJ2-1, with D hard to call. Trimming removed 0 bases at V and 5 bases at J, with 9 bases between. CDR1 is SGDLS, CDR2 YYNGEE, per germline. CDR3 length equals 14 residues. The CDR3 DNA reads as TGTGCCAGCAGCGTAGGTCCTTTTAACAATGAGCAGTTCTTC. Encoded protein: CASSVGPFNNEQFF. The variable domain in full, with the rest retrieved from reference TRBV9 and TRBJ2-1, is DSGVTQTPKHLITATGQRVTLRCSPRSGDLSVYWYQQSLDQGLQFLIQYYNGEERAKGNILERFSAQQFPDLHSELNLSSLELGDSALYFCASSVGPFNNEQFFGPGTRLTVL.

This clonotype was observed at least ten times. The rearrangement links TRBV19 to TRBJ2-1; 16 nucleotides match TRBD2. V lost 6 bases, J lost 9 bases, and 8 bases stayed unmatched. The germline V gene encodes CDR1 LNHDA and CDR2 SQIVND (reference sequence). CDR3 length: 16 residues. The CDR3, as DNA: TGTGCCAGTAGGATGCGGGGACTAGCGGGGGGGGGTGAGCAGTTCTTC. Amino acids: CASRMRGLAGGGEQFF. Filled out from reference TRBV19 and TRBJ2-1, the complete variable domain reads DGGITQSPKYLFRKEGQNVTLSCEQNLNHDAMYWYRQDPGQGLRLIYYSQIVNDFQKGDIAEGYSVSREKKESFPLTVTSAQKNPTAFYLCASRMRGLAGGGEQFFGPGTRLTVL.

This clonotype was found many times. V usage is TRBV11-3 and J usage is TRBJ2-7, with 11 positions matching TRBD2. V lost 1 base, J lost 5 bases, and 4 bases stayed unmatched. Per germline, CDR1 SGHNT and CDR2 YENEEA. The CDR3 spans 15 residues. The CDR3 loop is CASSLVLAGAHEQYF. For the CDR3, the DNA is TGTGCCAGCAGCTTAGTACTAGCGGGAGCCCACGAGCAGTACTTC.

Concerning this clonotype: This likely came from a read error, as a far larger clone is one base away. The genes are TRBV12-3 or TRBV12-4 and TRBJ1-1; TRBD1 is a possible D gene (5 bases). The V gene lost 8 bases and the J gene lost 0 bases, with 16 bases spanning the gap. CDR3 length: 15 amino acids. The CDR3 sequence is CASRYRRGLNTEAFF. CDR3 DNA sequence: TGTGCCAGCCGTTACCGCCGGGGCCTGAACACTGAAGCTTTCTTT.

Notes on this clonotype: A far larger clone differs by one base, so this is likely a read error. Because it lacks the conserved phenylalanine or tryptophan at the end, this CDR3 is likely a read error. The V gene is TRBV10-2, the J gene TRBJ2-7; TRBD1 agrees at 9 bases. The germline V gene has CDR1 WSHSY and CDR2 SAAADI. The CDR3 has 15 amino acids. In DNA form, the CDR3 reads TGTGCCAGCAGGGCTGCCGGGACAGGGATCTACGAGCAGTACTGC. Translation: CASRAAGTGIYEQYC.

As for this clonotype: A much larger clone differs from this one at a single base, so this may be a read error. V gene TRBV5-3 combines with J gene TRBJ2-5, with TRBD1 as a possible D gene (6 bases). TRBV5-3 is flagged as an ORF with uncertain function. The CDR3 is 15 residues long. DNA for the CDR3: TGTGCCAGCAGCTTGGCCACAGGGAACCAAGAGTCCCAGTACTTC. Its protein is CASSLATGNQESQYF.

Many counts were recorded for this clonotype. This chain joins TRBV5-1 and TRBJ2-7; D assignment may be TRBD1 or TRBD2 (6 bases each). Germline V lookup: CDR1 SGHRS, CDR2 YFSETQ. V lost 4 bases, J lost 1 base, and 24 bases lay in between. The CDR3 is 18 amino acids. The CDR3 is CASSRGPSSEKISYEQYF. CDR3 nucleotide sequence: TGCGCCAGCAGCCGGGGGCCTAGCTCCGAAAAGATTTCCTACGAGCAGTACTTC. Drawing the rest from reference TRBV5-1 and TRBJ2-7, the complete variable domain is KAGVTQTPRYLIKTRGQQVTLSCSPISGHRSVSWYQQTPGQGLQFLFEYFSETQRNKGNFPGRFSGRQFSNSRSEMNVSTLELGDSALYLCASSRGPSSEKISYEQYFGPGTRLTVT.

To note about this clonotype: This could be a read error, since a much larger clone is one nucleotide away. The gene calls are TRBV13 and TRBJ2-1; the D call may be TRBD1 or TRBD2 (5 bases each). Per germline, CDR1 PRHDT and CDR2 FYEKMQ (reference sequence). Trimming cost V 7 bases and J 2 bases, with 18 bases left between them. This CDR3 contains 16 residues. The CDR3 spells CASNQDGTATYNEQFF. DNA of the CDR3: TGTGCCAGCAACCAAGACGGGACCGCCACCTACAATGAGCAGTTCTTC.

Many counts were recorded for this clonotype. V usage is TRBV5-1 and J usage is TRBJ2-1, with TRBD2 identical over 11 bases. The CDR3 is 15 residues long. J lost 4 bases, V lost 4 bases, and 4 bases had no gene match. CDR1 is SGHRS, CDR2 YFSETQ, per germline. The CDR3 DNA reads TGCGCCAGCAGCCTTAGCGGGGGGGAGTACAATGAGCAGTTCTTC. Translating it yields CASSLSGGEYNEQFF.

In this sample, this clonotype turned up many times. V and J are TRBV19 and TRBJ2-4; 11 bases map to TRBD2. From germline, CDR1 is LNHDA and CDR2 SQIVND (reference sequence). The ends lost 4 bases at V and 7 bases at J; junction bases unmatched: 3. The CDR3 is 14 amino acids. The CDR3, as DNA: TGTGCCAGTAGTACGAGACTAGCGGGGAACATTCAGTACTTC. Translating it yields CASSTRLAGNIQYF.